The 5 T cell receptor beta chains given below trace back to one sample, sequenced in a study of shared clonotypes between healthy human individuals. Repertoires were generated with immunoSEQ multiplex PCR, while TCRdb's copy carries only in-frame clones and drops some. This sample has approximately 1.4 million clones, with approximately 98% found just once. The sample consisted of naive CD4+ T cells sorted from blood. Subset here: CD45RA+ positively selected. All receptors derive from a young man in good health.

Comment on this clone: Other DNA sequences in this sample translate to the same CDR3. The chain is built from TRBV7-9 and TRBJ2-7, with 9 bases aligning to TRBD2. Germline trimming cut 3 bases from V and 3 bases from J; bases unmatched to any gene: 3. The V gene's germline CDR1 is SEHNR and CDR2 FQNEAQ (reference sequence). The CDR3 contains 14 residues. CDR3 bases: TGTGCCAGCAGCTTTAGTAGCGGGAGCTACGAGCAGTACTTC. Its protein product is CASSFSSGSYEQYF. The whole variable domain, remainder taken from reference TRBV7-9 and TRBJ2-7, is DTGVSQNPRHKITKRGQNVTFRCDPISEHNRLYWYRQTLGQGPEFLTYFQNEAQLEKSRLLSDRFSAERPKGSFSTLEIQRTEQGDSAMYLCASSFSSGSYEQYFGPGTRLTVT.

As for this clone: This CDR3 is also generated by other DNA sequences in the sample. The chain recombines TRBV18 with TRBJ1-1; weak D call: TRBD1 (5 bases). The length of the CDR3 is 13 residues. The V and J ends lost 3 bases and 2 bases respectively, with 7 bases between them. Germline V gene lookup returns CDR1 KGHSH and CDR2 LQKENI. The CDR3 coding sequence is TGTGCCAGCTCACCGGGGGGTAACACTGAAGCTTTCTTT. Amino acids: CASSPGGNTEAFF.

The rearrangement links TRBV2 to TRBJ2-3; D not resolved. Trimming took 5 bases from V and 5 from J, leaving 14 bases between them. The germline V gene encodes CDR1 SNHLY and CDR2 FYNNEI. The CDR3 contains 14 residues. The CDR3: CASSSSMGLDTQYF. CDR3 DNA: TGTGCCAGCAGTTCCTCCATGGGGTTAGATACGCAGTATTTT.

The J gene is TRBJ2-7, the V gene TRBV7-9; no clear D gene. Germline V gene sequence: CDR1 SEHNR, CDR2 FQNEAQ (reference sequence). Trimming shortened V by 2 bases and J by 3 bases, and 17 bases separated the two germline ends. The CDR3 spans 16 residues. The CDR3 region has the DNA TGTGCCAGCAGCTTACATCGGACCCTCAACAACTACGAGCAGTACTTC. Amino acids: CASSLHRTLNNYEQYF.

As regards this clone: This CDR3 is also generated by other DNA sequences in the sample. J is TRBJ1-5 and V is TRBV7-2; D not certain. The CDR3 contains 13 residues. Germline V gene lookup returns CDR1 SGHTA and CDR2 FQGNSA. The germline V and J ends were trimmed by 1 base and 4 bases, with 5 bases remaining between them. The CDR3, as DNA: TGTGCCAGCAGCTTAGTACAGAATCAGCCCCAGCATTTT. This sequence encodes CASSLVQNQPQHF.